These 17 T cell receptor beta chains came from one sample sequenced in a study of cytomegalovirus exposure and HLA in healthy donors. The PCR used 60 Vbeta and 13 Jbeta primers. Repertoires were generated with immunoSEQ multiplex PCR, while TCRdb's copy carries only in-frame clones and drops some. Among approximately 200,000 clones listed, 79% were seen once. The specimen was PBMCs. All receptors come from a girl aged 5-17 years in good health and CMV-seropositive.

The chain uses TRBV6-1 and TRBJ2-1, with TRBD2 matching 8 bases. V was clipped by 0 bases and J by 7 bases; unmatched bases: 17. Germline assignment: CDR1 MNHNS and CDR2 SASEGT. The CDR3 consists of 19 residues. Written as DNA, the CDR3 is TGTGCCAGCAGTGAAGCCTACTTACTGATACGGGGGGGCCAGAATGAGCAGTTCTTC. It encodes CASSEAYLLIRGGQNEQFF.

The V gene is TRBV5-1, the J gene TRBJ2-5; 10 nucleotides match TRBD2. The V gene end was trimmed by 4 bases and the J gene end by 5 bases; junction bases not matched to a gene: 8. In germline, CDR1 is SGHRS, CDR2 YFSETQ. CDR3 size: 15 residues. CDR3 in DNA: TGCGCCAGCAGCACCAGCGGGGGGGGCCGGGAGACCCAGTACTTC. It encodes CASSTSGGGRETQYF.

For the CDR3, the DNA is TGTGCCAGCAGCGTAGGAGGGTTTGGTTACGAGCAGTACTTC. As protein: CASSVGGFGYEQYF. The chain recombines TRBV9 with TRBJ2-7; weak D call: TRBD2 (5 bases). Trimming shortened V by 0 bases and J by 4 bases, and 11 bases separated the two germline ends. The CDR3 runs to 14 residues. The germline V gene has CDR1 SGDLS and CDR2 YYNGEE.

The chain employs TRBV27 and TRBJ2-3; perhaps TRBD2 as D (7 bases). From germline, CDR1 is MNHEY and CDR2 SMNVEV (reference sequence). The V end lost 6 bases, the J end lost 0 bases, and 22 bases lay between the germline ends. This CDR3 comprises 18 residues. CDR3 nucleotide sequence: TGTGCCAGCAGACTTAAACCTACGGGGGGCGTAAGCACAGATACGCAGTATTTT. Protein sequence: CASRLKPTGGVSTDTQYF.

CDR3: CASSPRGRGFSPLHF. The CDR3 region has the DNA TGTGCCAGCAGCCCCCGGGGCCGGGGGTTTTCACCCCTCCACTTT. The chain has TRBV7-8 and TRBJ1-6; the D gene is possibly TRBD1 (5 bases). The germline CDR1 and CDR2 sequences are SGHVS and FQNEAQ. V was pared by 5 bases and J by 9 bases, with 17 bases between. There are 15 residues in the CDR3. Complete variable domain (other parts from reference TRBV7-8 and TRBJ1-6): GAGVSQSPRYKVAKRGQDVALRCDPISGHVSLFWYQQALGQGPEFLTYFQNEAQLDKSGLPSDRFFAERPEGSVSTLKIQRTQQEDSAVYLCASSPRGRGFSPLHFGNGTRLTVT.

In its sample, this clone was seen once. CDR3 nucleotide sequence: TGTGCCAGCAGCTATCAGGGGGAACAGCCCCAGCATTTT. Translation gives CASSYQGEQPQHF. This chain links TRBV7-2 with TRBJ1-5; 7 bases map to TRBD1. CDR3 length equals 13 residues. The germline V gene encodes CDR1 SGHTA and CDR2 FQGNSA. Trimming at V came to 4 bases and at J to 7 bases, leaving 4 bases not matched to a gene.

The chain joins TRBV6-1 to TRBJ1-2; D uncertain. The CDR3 runs to 12 residues. V was trimmed by 7 bases and J by 8 bases, leaving 14 bases between them. CDR1 MNHNS and CDR2 SASEGT come from the germline V gene. The DNA for the CDR3 is TGTGCCAGCAAGACGCGGAGATTAGGCTACACCTTC. Its translation: CASKTRRLGYTF.

This chain links TRBV5-1 with TRBJ1-1; possibly TRBD1 for D (5 bases). This CDR3 region has 14 residues. Germline-derived CDR1 and CDR2 are SGHRS and YFSETQ. With 4 bases removed from V and 3 bases from J, the gap between germline ends came to 13 bases. Written as DNA, the CDR3 is TGCGCCAGCAGCGAACAGGAGGGCTACACTGAAGCTTTCTTT. Translation gives CASSEQEGYTEAFF.

This clone occurred once. CDR3 sequence: CASSQDPGGESGELFF. The DNA of the CDR3 is TGCGCCAGCAGCCAAGACCCGGGCGGGGAGTCCGGGGAGCTGTTTTTT. The chain recombines TRBV4-3 with TRBJ2-2; D is possibly TRBD2 (6 bases). CDR1 and CDR2 from the germline V gene are LGHNA and YSLEER. The CDR3 sequence is 16 residues long. V dropped 0 bases and J dropped 6 bases, with 14 bases sitting between them.

V gene TRBV5-8 combines with J gene TRBJ1-5, with unresolved D. This CDR3 region has 15 residues. From germline, CDR1 is SGHTS and CDR2 YDEGEE. V gave up 1 base and J gave up 0 bases, with 8 bases separating them. The CDR3 sequence: CASSLSPYSNQPQHF. The CDR3 DNA reads as TGTGCCAGCAGCTTGAGCCCTTATAGCAATCAGCCCCAGCATTTT.

This chain connects TRBV4-3 to TRBJ2-7; 12 bases are a match to TRBD2. The CDR3 consists of 13 residues. Germline CDR1 and CDR2: LGHNA and YSLEER. J lost 5 bases, V lost 4 bases, and 0 bases had no gene match. Here the CDR3 DNA reads TGCGCCAGCAGCCGGACTAGCGGGGACGAGCAGTACTTC. Residues: CASSRTSGDEQYF.

V gene TRBV9 combines with J gene TRBJ2-2; D is unclear. The germline CDR1 and CDR2 sequences are SGDLS and YYNGEE. V lost 4 bases, J lost 4 bases, and 5 bases lay in between. The CDR3 extends over 12 amino acids. This chain's CDR3 is CASSSSTGELFF. The CDR3 nucleotides are TGTGCCAGCAGCTCTTCCACCGGGGAGCTGTTTTTT. Full variable domain (missing parts from reference TRBV9 and TRBJ2-2): DSGVTQTPKHLITATGQRVTLRCSPRSGDLSVYWYQQSLDQGLQFLIQYYNGEERAKGNILERFSAQQFPDLHSELNLSSLELGDSALYFCASSSSTGELFFGEGSRLTVL.

The chain recombines TRBV4-3 with TRBJ2-7, with TRBD1 matching over 9 bases. CDR1 is LGHNA, CDR2 YSLEER, per germline. V gave up 0 bases and J gave up 4 bases; unmatched junction bases: 19. The CDR3 has 20 residues. CDR3: CASSQDLESSYGTGQYEQYF. The CDR3 bases are TGCGCCAGCAGCCAAGATTTGGAGAGTTCGTACGGGACAGGGCAATACGAGCAGTACTTC.

This clone was seen only once. The rearrangement links TRBV30 to TRBJ1-6; D is ambiguous. V lost 8 bases to trimming and J lost 7 bases, with 15 bases between them. Per the germline V gene, CDR1 is GTSNPN and CDR2 is SVGIG (reference sequence). This CDR3 comprises 13 residues. CDR3: CAPWASRNSPLHF. For the CDR3, the DNA is TGTGCCCCCTGGGCCAGCCGAAATTCACCCCTCCACTTT.

This chain connects TRBV23-1 to TRBJ2-3; tentatively, D is TRBD1 (5 bases). TRBV23-1 is classed as an ORF, of uncertain function. The CDR3 spans 18 residues. The ends were cut back, 4 bases at V and 0 bases at J, with 20 bases in the middle. The chain's CDR3 is CASSPPRIGAASTDTQYF. In nucleotides, the CDR3 is TGCGCCAGCAGTCCCCCCAGGATAGGGGCTGCTAGCACAGATACGCAGTATTTT.

This clone was counted once. The genes are TRBV5-1 and TRBJ1-2; D might be TRBD1 (6 bases). Trimming took 2 bases from V and 0 from J, leaving 11 bases between them. Germline V CDR1 and CDR2: SGHRS, YFSETQ. This CDR3 has 15 residues. The CDR3 reads CASSLQDSSNYGYTF. The CDR3 DNA reads TGCGCCAGCAGCTTACAGGACAGTTCTAACTATGGCTACACCTTC.

The chain carries TRBV28 and TRBJ1-2; 8 bases map to TRBD1. Germline V gives CDR1 MDHEN, CDR2 SYDVKM. This CDR3 has 13 residues. The ends lost 6 bases at V and 2 bases at J; junction bases unmatched: 2. The CDR3 nucleotides are TGTGCCAGCAGCAGGACAGGGAACTATGGCTACACCTTC. Translating it yields CASSRTGNYGYTF.